This T cell receptor beta chain came from a study of cytomegalovirus exposure and HLA in healthy donors. Study-wide points: Later examination showed HLA-associated TCR beta chains had greater clonal expansion than equally common others.

Germline V gives CDR1 MDHEN, CDR2 SYDVKM. The CDR3 totals 16 residues. After removal of 6 bases from V and 6 bases from J, the junction contained 11 bases not matched to a gene. Use of 60 Vbeta and 13 Jbeta primers characterized the PCR. Data came from immunoSEQ multiplex PCR; TCRdb stores just in-frame clones and leaves some out. This repertoire shows 74,000 or so clones, about 71% found once; its top ten account for roughly 7.2%. Comment on this clone: The antigen is undetermined.

Sequenced sample: PBMCs. This sequence joins TRBV28 and TRBJ2-1; 10 nucleotides align to TRBD1. This TCR was recovered from a woman between 35 and 50 years old in good health and CMV-seronegative. CDR3 amino acids: CASSRLGQGGSNEQFF. The CDR3 coding sequence is TGTGCCAGCAGCCGACTCGGACAGGGGGGTAGCAATGAGCAGTTCTTC.